The entry below gives a single T cell receptor beta chain sequence along with its context. Its antigen is not known. This sample also contains other DNA sequences that code for the same CDR3. The record originates from a study of PD-1 blockade in classical Hodgkin lymphoma. Study conclusions and caveats: Newly diagnosed patients reportedly had lower baseline TCR diversity than healthy donors.

With no exception, relapse followed autologous stem cell transplantation in all patients, and brentuximab vedotin exposure varied. The length of the CDR3 is 14 residues. The ends were cut back, 4 bases at V and 0 bases at J, with 8 bases in the middle. Germline CDR1 MGHRA, CDR2 YSYEKL. Profiled with immunoSEQ multiplex PCR; TCRdb holds only in-frame clones, not every one. The table includes approximately 100,000 clones, roughly 90% detected once. The sequence was obtained from a human donor with classical Hodgkin lymphoma. This chain links TRBV4-1 with TRBJ2-3, with a tentative D call TRBD1 (5 bases). The source was peripheral blood mononuclear cells (PBMCs), collected before the second cycle of nivolumab. CDR3 loop: CASSPTASTDTQYF. CDR3 bases: TGCGCCAGCAGCCCGACAGCTAGCACAGATACGCAGTATTTT.